Below, 2 T cell receptor beta chains from the same sample are listed, as sequenced in a study of cytomegalovirus exposure and HLA in healthy donors. The PCR made use of 60 Vbeta and 13 Jbeta primers. TCRdb keeps only in-frame clones here, not all; method: immunoSEQ multiplex PCR. This table holds 90,000 to 150,000 clones, 77% found once. The sample was PBMCs. These receptors were obtained from a man between 18 and 29 years old in good health and CMV-seropositive.

The sample holds a few counts of this clone. The rearrangement links TRBV11-2 to TRBJ1-1; a weak D match, TRBD1 (5 bases). V was cut by 5 bases and J by 5 bases, with 15 bases left in between. This CDR3 has 14 amino acids. Germline V CDR1 and CDR2: SGHAT, FQNNGV. The CDR3 region has the DNA TGTGCCAGCAGCCAAATGCAGGGCTGGACTGAAGCTTTCTTT. It is translated as CASSQMQGWTEAFF. The variable domain in full, completed from reference TRBV11-2 and TRBJ1-1, reads EAGVAQSPRYKIIEKRQSVAFWCNPISGHATLYWYQQILGQGPKLLIQFQNNGVVDDSQLPKDRFSAERLKGVDSTLKIQPAKLEDSAVYLCASSQMQGWTEAFFGQGTRLTVV.

V is TRBV21-1 and J is TRBJ2-6; TRBD1, the table's D call, was not compared with the DNA. TRBV21-1 is given as a pseudogene. The CDR3 extends over 16 amino acids. The CDR3 coding sequence is TGTGCCAGCAACCGGACAGGGGGCGCTGGGGCCAACGTCCTGACTTTC. This sequence encodes CASNRTGGAGANVLTF.